This T cell receptor beta chain was sequenced during a study of graft-versus-host responses after intestinal transplantation. Study as a whole: Those transplanted obtained multivisceral, liver-intestinal, or isolated intestinal grafts. General study results and limits: Present in recipient marrow, GvH clones included some that appeared first in ileum or blood.

Here immunoSEQ multiplex PCR was the method, and the copy in TCRdb shows in-frame clones only, minus some. The table lists roughly 110,000 clones, roughly 87% of them singletons. CDR1 and CDR2 (germline): KGHSH, LQKENI. V lost 3 bases and J lost 4, with 7 bases in between. The CDR3 sequence is 13 residues long. On this clone: Its antigen is not identified.

The specimen comprised unstimulated CD4+ T cells sorted from spleen or lymph node cells, sampled before transplant. V is TRBV18 and J is TRBJ2-1, with a tentative D call TRBD1 (5 bases). This TCR was sampled from a human donor who was the organ donor for an intestinal transplant. CDR3 nucleotides: TGTGCCAGCTCACCTGACAGTTACAATGAGCAGTTCTTC. It is translated as CASSPDSYNEQFF.